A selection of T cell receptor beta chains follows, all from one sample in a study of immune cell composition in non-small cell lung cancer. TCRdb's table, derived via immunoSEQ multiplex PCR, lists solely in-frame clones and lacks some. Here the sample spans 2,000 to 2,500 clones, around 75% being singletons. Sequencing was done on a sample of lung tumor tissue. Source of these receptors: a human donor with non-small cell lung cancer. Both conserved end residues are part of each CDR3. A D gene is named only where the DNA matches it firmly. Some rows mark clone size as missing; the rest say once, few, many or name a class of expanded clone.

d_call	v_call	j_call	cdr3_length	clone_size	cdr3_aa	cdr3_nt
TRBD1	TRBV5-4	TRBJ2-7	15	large	CASSLGTGMSYEQYF	TGTGCCAGCAGCCTCGGGACAGGAATGTCCTACGAGCAGTACTTC
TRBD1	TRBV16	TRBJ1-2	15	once	CASSPSGQGSYGYTF	TGTGCCAGCAGCCCATCAGGACAGGGGAGCTATGGCTACACCTTC
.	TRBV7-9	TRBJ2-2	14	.	CASSLEGGTGELFF	TGTGCCAGCAGCTTAGAAGGGGGAACCGGGGAGCTGTTTTTT
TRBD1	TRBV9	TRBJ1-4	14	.	CASTQGPGGEKLFF	TGTGCCAGCACTCAGGGCCCAGGGGGTGAAAAACTGTTTTTT
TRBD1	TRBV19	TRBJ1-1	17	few	CASSRTGGENVNTEAFF	TGTGCCAGTAGCCGTACAGGGGGGGAAAATGTGAACACTGAAGCTTTCTTT
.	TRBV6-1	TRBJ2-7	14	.	CASSESGGPYEQYF	TGTGCCAGCAGTGAATCGGGGGGCCCCTACGAGCAGTACTTC
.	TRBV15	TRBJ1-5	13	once	CATSNRVNQPQHF	TGTGCCACCAGCAACAGGGTCAATCAGCCCCAGCATTTT
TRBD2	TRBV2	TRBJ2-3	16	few	CASEREYSGSSDTQYF	TGTGCCAGCGAGAGAGAGTATAGCGGGAGTTCAGATACGCAGTATTTT
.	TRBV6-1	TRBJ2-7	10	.	CASSLYEQYF	TGTGCCAGCAGTCTCTACGAGCAGTACTTC
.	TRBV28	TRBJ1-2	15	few	CASSSRVRGNYGYTF	TGTGCCAGCAGTTCCCGGGTCAGGGGTAACTATGGCTACACCTTC
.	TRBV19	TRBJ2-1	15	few	CASIQPGGGYNEQFF	TGTGCCAGTATCCAACCAGGCGGAGGTTATAATGAGCAGTTCTTC
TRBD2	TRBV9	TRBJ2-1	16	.	CASSVAARGSHNEQFF	TGTGCCAGCAGCGTAGCGGCCCGCGGGAGCCACAATGAGCAGTTCTTC
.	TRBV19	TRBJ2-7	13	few	CASSRDTNYEQYF	TGTGCCAGTAGTCGGGACACCAACTACGAGCAGTACTTC
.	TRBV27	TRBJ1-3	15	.	CASRTGRVSGNTIYF	TGTGCCAGCAGGACAGGTCGGGTCTCTGGAAACACCATATATTTT
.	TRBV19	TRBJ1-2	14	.	CASSTHQGNYGYTF	TGTGCCAGTAGTACCCATCAGGGGAACTATGGCTACACCTTC
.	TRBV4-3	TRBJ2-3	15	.	CASSPRWGPGETQYF	TGCGCCAGCAGCCCGCGCTGGGGACCGGGGGAAACGCAGTATTTT
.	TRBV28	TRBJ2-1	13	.	CASSLLEADPQFF	TGTGCCAGCAGTTTATTGGAAGCGGACCCTCAGTTCTTC
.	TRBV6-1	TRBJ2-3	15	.	CASSESGQRTDTQYF	TGTGCCAGCAGTGAATCGGGACAACGCACAGATACGCAGTATTTT
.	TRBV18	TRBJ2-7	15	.	CASSPSIVRGYEQYF	TGTGCCAGCTCACCCTCCATTGTGCGGGGCTACGAGCAGTACTTC
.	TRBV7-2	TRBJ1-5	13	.	CASRRGAGQPQHF	TGTGCCAGCAGGCGGGGGGCTGGGCAGCCCCAGCATTTT
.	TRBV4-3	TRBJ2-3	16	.	CASSQGLGANTDTQYF	TGCGCCAGCAGCCAAGGGCTAGGCGCAAACACAGATACGCAGTATTTT
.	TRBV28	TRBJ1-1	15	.	CASSLPRGVSTEAFF	TGTGCCAGCAGTTTACCCAGGGGAGTGAGCACTGAAGCTTTCTTT
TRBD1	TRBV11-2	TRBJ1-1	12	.	CASSPGGTEAFF	TGTGCCAGCAGCCCAGGGGGTACTGAAGCTTTCTTT
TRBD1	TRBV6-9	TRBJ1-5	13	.	CASSWTGGQPQHF	TGTGCCAGCAGTTGGACAGGGGGCCAGCCCCAGCATTTT
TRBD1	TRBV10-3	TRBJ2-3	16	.	CAISKGTGASTDTQYF	TGTGCCATCAGTAAGGGGACAGGGGCTAGCACAGATACGCAGTATTTT
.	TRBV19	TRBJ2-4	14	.	CASSPPIRKGVFSF	TGTGCCAGTAGTCCCCCTATTAGGAAAGGAGTCTTTTCCTTC
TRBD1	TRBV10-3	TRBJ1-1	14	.	CAIRGGQGNGEAFF	TGTGCCATCAGGGGGGGACAGGGGAACGGGGAAGCTTTCTTT